This T cell receptor beta chain was obtained from a study of tumor T cells in aggressive B-cell lymphoma. After removal of 6 bases from V and 6 bases from J, the junction contained 5 bases not matched to a gene. The CDR3 extends over 13 amino acids. Looked up from germline, CDR1 is KGHSH and CDR2 is LQKENI. The repertoire was sequenced with immunoSEQ multiplex PCR; TCRdb's copy has only in-frame clones and lacks some. The sample has a few thousand clones, 85% to 90% seen once; the top ten hold 2% to 2.5%. Sequencing was performed on tumor tissue. The source of this sequence is an adult with diffuse large B cell lymphoma. The chain couples TRBV18 to TRBJ2-1, with 7 bases lining up with TRBD2. The CDR3 region has the DNA TGTGCCAGCTCCCAGACTAGCACCAATGAGCAGTTCTTC. Translation gives CASSQTSTNEQFF. The variable domain in full, with the rest retrieved from reference TRBV18 and TRBJ2-1, is NAGVMQNPRHLVRRRGQEARLRCSPMKGHSHVYWYRQLPEEGLKFMVYLQKENIIDESGMPKERFSAEFPKEGPSILRIQQVVRGDSAAYFCASSQTSTNEQFFGPGTRLTVL.